The 14 T cell receptor beta chains below come from one sample, sequenced in a study of technical replicates of blood from several donors. Generated by immunoSEQ multiplex PCR, the TCRdb table keeps only in-frame clones and is missing some. Here the sample spans about 75,000 clones, 95% to 98% being singletons. Sequencing was performed on T cells isolated from PBMCs. These receptors came from a human donor in good health.

V usage is TRBV4-1 and J usage is TRBJ1-1; 10 bases are a match to TRBD1. With 3 bases clipped from V and 8 bases from J, the junction kept 6 bases outside the gene matches. The CDR3 covers 14 residues. CDR1 MGHRA and CDR2 YSYEKL come from the germline V gene. The CDR3 sequence is CASSQARQGAEAFF. DNA of the CDR3: TGCGCCAGCAGCCAGGCCCGACAGGGGGCAGAAGCTTTCTTT.

The rearrangement joins TRBV5-1 to TRBJ1-1, with 7 bases aligning to TRBD1. Trimming took 3 bases from V and 6 from J; bases not matched to a gene: 5. The CDR3 extends over 13 amino acids. CDR1 is SGHRS, CDR2 YFSETQ, per germline. The DNA of the CDR3 is TGCGCCAGCAGCTCGACAGGGTTCGCTGAAGCTTTCTTT. Amino acid sequence: CASSSTGFAEAFF.

The CDR3 region has the DNA TGCGCCAGCAGCTTTGGAAGGCGGACAATTGGGGAGACCCAGTACTTC. This encodes CASSFGRRTIGETQYF. The chain joins TRBV5-1 to TRBJ2-5; D might be TRBD1 (5 bases). Looked up from germline, CDR1 is SGHRS and CDR2 is YFSETQ. The CDR3 contains 16 residues. Trimming pared 2 bases from V and 5 bases from J, leaving 19 bases between. The whole variable domain, filled in from reference TRBV5-1 and TRBJ2-5, reads KAGVTQTPRYLIKTRGQQVTLSCSPISGHRSVSWYQQTPGQGLQFLFEYFSETQRNKGNFPGRFSGRQFSNSRSEMNVSTLELGDSALYLCASSFGRRTIGETQYFGPGTRLLVL.

This chain joins TRBV4-2 and TRBJ1-5; D is perhaps TRBD1 (6 bases). The germline CDR1 and CDR2 sequences are LGHNA and YNFKEQ. V was trimmed by 0 bases and J by 7 bases, leaving 16 bases between them. The CDR3 has 16 residues. The CDR3 sequence: CASSQDRGGGGQPQHF. CDR3 bases: TGTGCCAGCAGCCAAGATCGGGGGGGCGGGGGACAGCCCCAGCATTTT.

The V and J genes are TRBV9 and TRBJ2-7; TRBD2 matches at 11 bases. Losses at the gene ends were 4 bases for V and 2 bases for J; bases not matched to a gene: 11. This CDR3 spans 17 amino acids. Germline CDR1 and CDR2: SGDLS and YYNGEE. CDR3 in DNA: TGTGCCAGCAGCAAGGAGTCTAGCGGGGGGCAAGCCTACGAGCAGTACTTC. Protein product: CASSKESSGGQAYEQYF. Variable domain in full (rest from reference TRBV9 and TRBJ2-7): DSGVTQTPKHLITATGQRVTLRCSPRSGDLSVYWYQQSLDQGLQFLIQYYNGEERAKGNILERFSAQQFPDLHSELNLSSLELGDSALYFCASSKESSGGQAYEQYFGPGTRLTVT.

This clone has just one count. The CDR3 loop reads CASSAGTGRWVNSPLHF. In nucleotides, the CDR3 is TGTGCCAGCAGTGCGGGGACAGGGAGGTGGGTTAATTCACCCCTCCACTTT. The chain uses TRBV6-1 and TRBJ1-6, with TRBD1 identical over 9 bases. The J segment lost 6 bases and the V segment lost 4 bases, leaving 10 bases of the junction unmatched. CDR1 MNHNS and CDR2 SASEGT come from the germline V gene. The CDR3 spans 17 residues.

V usage is TRBV4-2 and J usage is TRBJ2-5, with TRBD2 matching 7 bases. Germline-derived CDR1 and CDR2 are LGHNA and YNFKEQ. The CDR3 has 15 residues. V gave up 1 base and J gave up 5 bases; unmatched junction bases: 7. This chain's CDR3 is CASSQVSGESETQYF. The CDR3, as DNA: TGTGCCAGCAGCCAAGTCAGCGGGGAATCGGAGACCCAGTACTTC.

The chain has TRBV6-1 and TRBJ2-1; TRBD2 matches 12 bases. Trimming at V came to 4 bases and at J to 6 bases, leaving 7 bases not matched to a gene. The germline V gene encodes CDR1 MNHNS and CDR2 SASEGT. The CDR3 extends over 16 amino acids. The CDR3 DNA is TGTGCCAGCAGTGTCCTACTAGCGGGGGGTTTCAATGAGCAGTTCTTC. Amino acid sequence: CASSVLLAGGFNEQFF.

The J gene is TRBJ1-1, the V gene TRBV6-5, with a possible D match to TRBD1 (5 bases). CDR3 size: 16 residues. The germline CDR1 and CDR2 sequences are MNHEY and SVGAGI. Trimming took off 1 base at V and 2 bases at J, with 14 bases between the two ends. The CDR3 reads CASSYFLSRANTEAFF. CDR3 in DNA: TGTGCCAGCAGTTACTTCCTATCCAGGGCCAACACTGAAGCTTTCTTT.

The chain couples TRBV7-9 to TRBJ1-2, with 9 bases lining up with TRBD1. Germline lookup yields CDR1 SEHNR and CDR2 FQNEAQ (reference sequence). This CDR3 has 13 residues. The junction had 5 bases not matched to a gene; V was cut back by 5 bases and J by 7 bases. CDR3 region: CASSPDRGAGYTF. The CDR3 DNA reads TGTGCCAGCAGCCCGGACAGGGGAGCTGGCTACACCTTC.

V and J are TRBV13 and TRBJ1-2; D is undetermined. CDR3 length: 15 residues. V was trimmed by 2 bases and J by 0 bases, leaving 10 bases between them. CDR1 and CDR2 (germline): PRHDT, FYEKMQ (reference sequence). CDR3 region: CASSLKAGPNYGYTF. The CDR3 DNA reads as TGTGCCAGCAGCTTAAAGGCAGGTCCTAACTATGGCTACACCTTC.

The chain couples TRBV27 to TRBJ2-5; 10 bases agree with TRBD2. Judging by the DNA end, TRBJ2-7 fits better; the J call may be wrong. The CDR3 is made up of 16 amino acids. Germline-derived CDR1 and CDR2 are MNHEY and SMNVEV (reference sequence). The CDR3 sequence: CASSAPRSGRAYEQYF. The CDR3 DNA follows: TGTGCCAGCAGCGCCCCCCGGAGCGGGAGGGCCTACGAGCAGTACTTC.

This chain links TRBV19 with TRBJ1-1; tentative D call: TRBD1 (5 bases). V gave up 4 bases and J gave up 3 bases, with 9 bases separating them. This CDR3 contains 13 residues. Germline assignment: CDR1 LNHDA and CDR2 SQIVND (reference sequence). The CDR3 region is CASSKGRYTEAFF. The CDR3 DNA reads as TGTGCCAGTAGTAAGGGGCGCTACACTGAAGCTTTCTTT.

The chain uses TRBV23-1 and TRBJ1-1; a possible D gene is TRBD1 (5 bases). TRBV23-1 is labeled an ORF, and its function is uncertain. CDR3 size: 22 residues. V lost 3 bases and J lost 7, with 39 bases in between. This chain's CDR3 is CASSHHQDRGGTAEIKGIEAFF. DNA for the CDR3: TGCGCCAGCAGTCACCACCAGGATCGGGGCGGGACGGCAGAAATAAAAGGTATTGAAGCTTTCTTT.